Following are 16 T cell receptor beta chains from one sample sequenced in a study of beta chain features in type 1 diabetes. Reverse transcription of all isolated RNA meant that expressed TCRB transcripts were sequenced. Libraries were prepared by immunoSEQ multiplex PCR; TCRdb keeps only in-frame clonotypes and omits some of them. The data hold 330,000 or so clones, with approximately 14% observed a single time. The specimen was central memory CD4+ T cells from blood. All receptors come from a man aged 25 to 40 in good health.

A few counts support this clone. The rearrangement joins TRBV19 to TRBJ2-3, with 8 bases that match TRBD1. The CDR3 length is 16 residues. Germline CDR1 LNHDA, CDR2 SQIVND (reference sequence). Trimming took 2 bases from V and 2 from J; bases not matched to a gene: 6. This CDR3 reads CASSIKRTGLTDTQYF. CDR3 coding DNA: TGTGCCAGTAGTATAAAGAGGACAGGGCTCACAGATACGCAGTATTTT.

The chain links TRBV5-5 to TRBJ2-1; TRBD1 matches 8 bases. Trimming took 3 bases from V and 2 from J; bases not matched to a gene: 4. CDR1 and CDR2 from the germline V gene are SGHKS and YYEKEE (reference sequence). This CDR3 has 15 amino acids. The CDR3 DNA follows: TGTGCCAGCAGCTCGCGGGACAGGCCCTACAATGAGCAGTTCTTC. This encodes CASSSRDRPYNEQFF.

The chain joins TRBV5-4 to TRBJ2-4; TRBD1 agrees at 9 bases. The CDR3 extends over 16 amino acids. V was pared by 4 bases and J by 10 bases, with 15 bases of the junction left unmatched. Germline V gene sequence: CDR1 SGHNT, CDR2 YYREEE (reference sequence). CDR3 DNA: TGTGCCAGCAGCGGGGCGAATACAGGGGGCGAGGGTATTCAGTACTTC. It codes for CASSGANTGGEGIQYF.

The rearrangement uses TRBV5-6 and TRBJ2-3, with D possibly matching TRBD1 (6 bases). The CDR3 totals 13 residues. Per germline, CDR1 SGHDT and CDR2 YYEEEE. The ends were cut back, 4 bases at V and 5 bases at J, with 11 bases in the middle. CDR3 protein: CASSTTRGDTQYF. CDR3 bases: TGTGCCAGCAGCACGACCAGGGGAGATACGCAGTATTTT.

This chain uses TRBV10-3 with TRBJ2-7; 7 positions agree with TRBD2. Germline CDR1 and CDR2: ENHRY and SYGVKD. This CDR3 has 13 residues. V was pared by 8 bases and J by 6 bases, with 10 bases of the junction left unmatched. CDR3: CAIAVAGDPEQYF. The DNA of the CDR3 is TGTGCCATCGCCGTCGCGGGGGACCCCGAGCAGTACTTC.

J is TRBJ2-1 and V is TRBV7-2; D uncertain. The germline V gene has CDR1 SGHTA and CDR2 FQGNSA. Trimming cost V 8 bases and J 4 bases, with 12 bases left between them. The length of the CDR3 is 13 residues. CDR3 DNA sequence: TGTGCCAGCGGTTCGGAACTTTACAATGAGCAGTTCTTC. Its translation: CASGSELYNEQFF.

This sequence joins TRBV11-2 and TRBJ2-5; perhaps TRBD2 as D (5 bases). CDR1 and CDR2 (germline): SGHAT, FQNNGV. The CDR3 extends over 14 amino acids. V was cut by 1 base and J by 5 bases, with 11 bases left in between. The CDR3 sequence is CASSLAGSWETQYF. The CDR3 coding sequence is TGTGCCAGCAGCTTAGCGGGGTCTTGGGAGACCCAGTACTTC.

At least ten counts were recorded for this clone. V is TRBV10-3 and J is TRBJ1-1; D is ambiguous. CDR3 length: 14 residues. Germline CDR1 ENHRY, CDR2 SYGVKD. Between the trimmed V and J ends, which lost 0 bases and 0 bases, there was a span of 5 bases. The CDR3 protein is CAISESLMNTEAFF. Here the CDR3 DNA reads TGTGCCATCAGTGAGTCCTTAATGAACACTGAAGCTTTCTTT.

The chain carries TRBV2 and TRBJ1-1; D is possibly TRBD1 (6 bases). V shed 6 bases and J shed 0 bases, with 11 bases lying between them. Germline V gene data show CDR1 as SNHLY and CDR2 as FYNNEI. This CDR3 is built from 14 residues. The DNA for the CDR3 is TGTGCCAGCAGCGCGGACAGCATGAACACTGAAGCTTTCTTT. This codes for CASSADSMNTEAFF.

This chain joins TRBV19 and TRBJ1-1, with a possible D match to TRBD1 (5 bases). Germline values: CDR1 LNHDA, CDR2 SQIVND (reference sequence). This CDR3 is built from 14 residues. The V gene lost 9 bases and the J gene lost 6 bases, with 20 bases spanning the gap. Written as DNA, the CDR3 is TGTGCCAGCTCAAGGGGCAGGGTGGGTGCTGAAGCTTTCTTT. This translates into CASSRGRVGAEAFF.

A few counts support this clone. Other DNA variants within this sample encode the same CDR3. The rearrangement links TRBV7-9 to TRBJ1-2; a possible D gene is TRBD1 (5 bases). The CDR3 runs to 12 residues. V dropped 5 bases and J dropped 8 bases, with 12 bases sitting between them. The germline CDR1 and CDR2 sequences are SEHNR and FQNEAQ (reference sequence). CDR3 loop: CASSTTRVGYTF. The CDR3 nucleotides are TGTGCCAGCAGCACAACCAGGGTCGGCTACACCTTC. The full variable domain, rest sourced from reference TRBV7-9 and TRBJ1-2, is DTGVSQNPRHKITKRGQNVTFRCDPISEHNRLYWYRQTLGQGPEFLTYFQNEAQLEKSRLLSDRFSAERPKGSFSTLEIQRTEQGDSAMYLCASSTTRVGYTFGSGTRLTVV.

This clone was seen only a few times. This chain joins TRBV11-3 and TRBJ1-2; D call uncertain. Germline values: CDR1 SGHNT, CDR2 YENEEA. The CDR3 runs 18 residues. Trimming stripped 0 bases from V and 7 bases from J, with 24 bases between. The CDR3 region is CASSLDDTDKPNLVGYTF. The CDR3 DNA sequence: TGTGCCAGCAGCTTAGACGACACAGACAAACCAAATCTAGTTGGCTACACCTTC.

This clone came up a few times. The chain couples TRBV4-2 to TRBJ1-2, with TRBD1 matching over 7 bases. V trimming: 4 bases; J trimming: 4 bases; junction bases outside the gene matches: 6. This CDR3 spans 14 amino acids. Germline V gene data show CDR1 as LGHNA and CDR2 as YNFKEQ. The CDR3: CASSPGTAFYGYTF. In DNA, the CDR3 is TGTGCCAGCAGCCCGGGGACAGCCTTCTATGGCTACACCTTC.

The DNA for the CDR3 is TGTGCCAGCAGCCGCGGACTAGCGGGACCCACAGATACGCAGTATTTT. Its protein product is CASSRGLAGPTDTQYF. The chain links TRBV11-3 to TRBJ2-3; 12 nucleotides match TRBD2. Looked up from germline, CDR1 is SGHNT and CDR2 is YENEEA. The CDR3 contains 16 residues. V was clipped by 5 bases and J by 2 bases; unmatched bases: 5.

This clone was counted many times. The chain carries TRBV7-9 and TRBJ1-4; perhaps TRBD1 as D (5 bases). Germline V lookup: CDR1 SEHNR, CDR2 FQNEAQ (reference sequence). There are 17 residues in the CDR3. The ends were cut back, 3 bases at V and 8 bases at J, with 22 bases in the middle. The CDR3 sequence: CASSFPRAGASGEKLFF. CDR3 nucleotide sequence: TGTGCCAGCAGCTTCCCTCGGGCCGGGGCATCGGGGGAAAAACTGTTTTTT.

The chain recombines TRBV4-1 with TRBJ2-3; D unclear. The CDR3 extends over 13 amino acids. Germline V gene sequence: CDR1 MGHRA, CDR2 YSYEKL. With 0 bases removed from V and 6 bases from J, the gap between germline ends came to 7 bases. The CDR3 nucleotides read TGCGCCAGCAGCCAAGAAGCAGCGGATACGCAGTATTTT. Amino acid sequence: CASSQEAADTQYF.